This TCR beta chain was retrieved from a study of blood T cells in healthy people across ages. The authors ran a second PCR of roughly 6 to 11 cycles using a sample-barcoded 5' primer and a J-beta primer mix. TCRdb recomputed calls from the 5' RACE reads with MiXCR, one row per CDR3 protein. The sample lists hundreds of thousands of distinct CDR3 sequences, around a fifth occurring once. Each sample provided at least 6 micrograms of extracted total RNA. Findings and caveats of the study: Nothing was known about donor CMV status, and this possibly confounded expanded clonotype changes. Observed TCR beta diversity per million T cells went down as age went up. This fall followed a roughly linear course with age.

This clonotype was detected a few times. The antigen is not known. Germline values: CDR1 SGHRS, CDR2 YFSETQ. V lost 2 bases to trimming and J lost 0 bases, with 13 bases between them. The CDR3 contains 16 residues. The sequence came from a man between 65 and 79 years old in good health. Sequencing was carried out using blood. The chain has TRBV5-1 and TRBJ2-3; D is ambiguous. CDR3 bases: TGCGCCAGCAGCTTCTCCGATACCTCTAGCACAGATACGCAGTATTTT. It translates to CASSFSDTSSTDTQYF.